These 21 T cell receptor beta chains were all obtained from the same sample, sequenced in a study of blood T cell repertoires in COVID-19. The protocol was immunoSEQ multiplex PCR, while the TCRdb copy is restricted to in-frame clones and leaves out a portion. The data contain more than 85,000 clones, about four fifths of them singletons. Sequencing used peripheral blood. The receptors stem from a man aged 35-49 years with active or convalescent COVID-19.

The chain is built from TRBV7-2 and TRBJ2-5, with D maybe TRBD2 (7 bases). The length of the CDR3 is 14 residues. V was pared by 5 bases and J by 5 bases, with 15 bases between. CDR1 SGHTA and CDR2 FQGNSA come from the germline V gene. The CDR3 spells CASSAWGGLETQYF. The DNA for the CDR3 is TGTGCCAGCAGCGCTTGGGGGGGCCTGGAGACCCAGTACTTC.

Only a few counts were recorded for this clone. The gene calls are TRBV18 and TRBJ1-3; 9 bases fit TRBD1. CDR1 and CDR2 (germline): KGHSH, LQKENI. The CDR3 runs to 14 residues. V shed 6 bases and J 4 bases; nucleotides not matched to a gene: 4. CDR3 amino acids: CASSHGQGGNTIYF. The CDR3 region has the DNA TGTGCCAGCTCCCACGGACAGGGGGGAAACACCATATATTTT.

The CDR3 sequence is CASSFGQVESPLHF. CDR3 sequence (DNA): TGTGCCAGCAGTTTCGGACAGGTTGAATCACCCCTCCACTTT. The chain uses TRBV7-8 and TRBJ1-6, with 7 bases matching TRBD1. CDR3 length: 14 amino acids. Looked up from germline, CDR1 is SGHVS and CDR2 is FQNEAQ. The junction had 9 bases not matched to a gene; V was cut back by 6 bases and J by 10 bases.

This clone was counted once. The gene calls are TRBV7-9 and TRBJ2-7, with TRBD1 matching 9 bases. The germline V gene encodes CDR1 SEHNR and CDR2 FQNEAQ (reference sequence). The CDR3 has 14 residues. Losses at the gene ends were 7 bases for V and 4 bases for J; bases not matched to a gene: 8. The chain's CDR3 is CASKVAGQGYEQYF. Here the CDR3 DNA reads TGTGCCAGCAAGGTGGCGGGACAGGGTTACGAGCAGTACTTC.

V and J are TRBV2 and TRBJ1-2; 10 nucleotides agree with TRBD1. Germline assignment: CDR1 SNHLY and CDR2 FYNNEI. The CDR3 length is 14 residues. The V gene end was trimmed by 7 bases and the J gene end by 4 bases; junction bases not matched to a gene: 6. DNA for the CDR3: TGTGCCAGCACCCAGGACAGGGGGTTCTATGGCTACACCTTC. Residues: CASTQDRGFYGYTF.

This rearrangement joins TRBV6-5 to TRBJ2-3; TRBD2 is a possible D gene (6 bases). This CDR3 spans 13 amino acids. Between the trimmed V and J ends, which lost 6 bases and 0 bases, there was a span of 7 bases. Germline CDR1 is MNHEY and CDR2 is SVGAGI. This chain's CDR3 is CASRGTSTDTQYF. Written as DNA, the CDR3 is TGTGCCAGCAGGGGGACTAGCACAGATACGCAGTATTTT.

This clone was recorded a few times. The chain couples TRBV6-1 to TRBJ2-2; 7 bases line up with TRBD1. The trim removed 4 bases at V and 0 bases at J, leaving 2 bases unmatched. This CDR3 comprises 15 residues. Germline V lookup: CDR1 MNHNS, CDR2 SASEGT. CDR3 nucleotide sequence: TGTGCCAGCAGTGCCGGGACAGCGAACACCGGGGAGCTGTTTTTT. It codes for CASSAGTANTGELFF.

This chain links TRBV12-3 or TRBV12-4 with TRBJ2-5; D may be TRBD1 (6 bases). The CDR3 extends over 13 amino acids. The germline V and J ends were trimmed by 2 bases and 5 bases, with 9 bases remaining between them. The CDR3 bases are TGTGCCAGCAGTTTATGGGACACGGAGACCCAGTACTTC. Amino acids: CASSLWDTETQYF.

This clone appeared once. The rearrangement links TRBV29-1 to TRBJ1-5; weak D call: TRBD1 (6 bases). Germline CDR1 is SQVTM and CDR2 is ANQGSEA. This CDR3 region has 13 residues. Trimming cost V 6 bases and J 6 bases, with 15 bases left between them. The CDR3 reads CSVQGGGSQPQHF. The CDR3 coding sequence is TGCAGCGTGCAGGGTGGGGGCAGTCAGCCCCAGCATTTT.

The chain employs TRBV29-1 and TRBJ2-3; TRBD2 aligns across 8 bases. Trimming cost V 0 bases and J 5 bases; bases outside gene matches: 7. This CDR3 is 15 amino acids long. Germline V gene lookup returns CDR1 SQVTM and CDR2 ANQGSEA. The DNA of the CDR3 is TGCAGCGTTGAAGATTACCGGGGGGGATTAGATACGCAGTATTTT. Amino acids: CSVEDYRGGLDTQYF.

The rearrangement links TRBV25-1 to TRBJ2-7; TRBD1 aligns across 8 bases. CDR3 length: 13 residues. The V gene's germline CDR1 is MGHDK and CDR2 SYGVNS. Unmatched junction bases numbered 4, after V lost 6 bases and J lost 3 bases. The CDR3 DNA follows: TGTGCCAGCAGGCCAGGGGGCGGCTACGAGCAGTACTTC. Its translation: CASRPGGGYEQYF.

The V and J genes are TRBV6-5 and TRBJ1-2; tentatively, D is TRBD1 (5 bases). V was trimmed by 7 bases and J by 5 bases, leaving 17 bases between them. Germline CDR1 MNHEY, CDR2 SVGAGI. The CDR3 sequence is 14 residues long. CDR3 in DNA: TGTGCCAGCACTCTAAGGCAGGGTATATATGGCTACACCTTC. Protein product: CASTLRQGIYGYTF.

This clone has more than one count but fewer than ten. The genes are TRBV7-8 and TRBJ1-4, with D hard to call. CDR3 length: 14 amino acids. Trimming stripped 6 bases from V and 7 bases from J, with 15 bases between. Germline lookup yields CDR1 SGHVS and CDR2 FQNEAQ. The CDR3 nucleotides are TGTGCCAGCAGGCCAGGATTCATTGGTGAAAAACTGTTTTTT. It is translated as CASRPGFIGEKLFF. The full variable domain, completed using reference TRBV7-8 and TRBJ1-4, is GAGVSQSPRYKVAKRGQDVALRCDPISGHVSLFWYQQALGQGPEFLTYFQNEAQLDKSGLPSDRFFAERPEGSVSTLKIQRTQQEDSAVYLCASRPGFIGEKLFFGSGTQLSVL.

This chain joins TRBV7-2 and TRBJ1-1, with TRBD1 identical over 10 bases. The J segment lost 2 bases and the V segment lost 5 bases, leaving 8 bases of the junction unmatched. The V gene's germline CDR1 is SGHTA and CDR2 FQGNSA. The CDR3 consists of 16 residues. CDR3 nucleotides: TGTGCCAGCAGCCAAAGACCGACAGGGGGCAACACTGAAGCTTTCTTT. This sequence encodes CASSQRPTGGNTEAFF.

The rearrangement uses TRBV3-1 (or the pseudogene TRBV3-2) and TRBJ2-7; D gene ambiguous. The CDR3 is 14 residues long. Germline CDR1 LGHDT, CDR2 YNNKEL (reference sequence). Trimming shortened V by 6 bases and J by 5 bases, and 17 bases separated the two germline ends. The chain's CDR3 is CASSFGWAFNEQYF. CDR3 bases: TGTGCCAGCAGTTTTGGGTGGGCCTTCAACGAGCAGTACTTC.

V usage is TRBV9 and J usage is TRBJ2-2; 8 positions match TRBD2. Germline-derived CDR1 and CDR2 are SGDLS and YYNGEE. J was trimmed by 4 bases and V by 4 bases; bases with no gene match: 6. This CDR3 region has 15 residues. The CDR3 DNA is TGTGCCAGCAGCCCACTAGCGGAGACCACCGGGGAGCTGTTTTTT. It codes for CASSPLAETTGELFF.

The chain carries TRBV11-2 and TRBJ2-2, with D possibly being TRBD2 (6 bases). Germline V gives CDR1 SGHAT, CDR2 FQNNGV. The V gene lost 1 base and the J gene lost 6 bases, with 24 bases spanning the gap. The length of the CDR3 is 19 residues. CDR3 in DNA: TGTGCCAGCAGCTTAGGAAGGGACTGGGAAAGGCGAGTCCCCGGGGAGCTGTTTTTT. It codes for CASSLGRDWERRVPGELFF.

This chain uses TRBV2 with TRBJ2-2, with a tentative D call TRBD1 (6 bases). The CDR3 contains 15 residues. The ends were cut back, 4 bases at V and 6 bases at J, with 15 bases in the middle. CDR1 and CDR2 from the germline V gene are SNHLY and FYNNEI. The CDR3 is CASSANRDFAGELFF. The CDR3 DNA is TGTGCCAGCAGTGCTAACAGGGATTTTGCCGGGGAGCTGTTTTTT.

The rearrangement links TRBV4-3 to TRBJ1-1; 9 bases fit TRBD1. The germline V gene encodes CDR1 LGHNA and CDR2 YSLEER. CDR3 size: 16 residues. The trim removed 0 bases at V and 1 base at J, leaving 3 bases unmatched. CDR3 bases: TGCGCCAGCAGCCAAGATTTGACAGGGGGGAACACTGAAGCTTTCTTT. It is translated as CASSQDLTGGNTEAFF.

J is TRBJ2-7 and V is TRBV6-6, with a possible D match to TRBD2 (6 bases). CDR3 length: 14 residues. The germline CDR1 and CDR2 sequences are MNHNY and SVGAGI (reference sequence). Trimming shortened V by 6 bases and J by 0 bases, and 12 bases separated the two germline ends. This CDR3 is CASRALASSYEQYF. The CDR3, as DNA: TGTGCCAGCAGAGCCCTAGCGAGCTCCTACGAGCAGTACTTC.

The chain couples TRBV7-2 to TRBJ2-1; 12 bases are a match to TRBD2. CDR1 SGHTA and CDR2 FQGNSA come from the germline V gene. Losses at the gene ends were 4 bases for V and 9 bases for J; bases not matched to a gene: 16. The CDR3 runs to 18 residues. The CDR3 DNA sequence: TGTGCCAGCAGCTCGAGACCCCGAGCGGCTAGCGGGGGGGTTGAGCAGTTCTTC. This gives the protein CASSSRPRAASGGVEQFF. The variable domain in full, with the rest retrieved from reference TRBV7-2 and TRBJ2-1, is GAGVSQSPSNKVTEKGKDVELRCDPISGHTALYWYRQSLGQGLEFLIYFQGNSAPDKSGLPSDRFSAERTGGSVSTLTIQRTQQEDSAVYLCASSSRPRAASGGVEQFFGPGTRLTVL.